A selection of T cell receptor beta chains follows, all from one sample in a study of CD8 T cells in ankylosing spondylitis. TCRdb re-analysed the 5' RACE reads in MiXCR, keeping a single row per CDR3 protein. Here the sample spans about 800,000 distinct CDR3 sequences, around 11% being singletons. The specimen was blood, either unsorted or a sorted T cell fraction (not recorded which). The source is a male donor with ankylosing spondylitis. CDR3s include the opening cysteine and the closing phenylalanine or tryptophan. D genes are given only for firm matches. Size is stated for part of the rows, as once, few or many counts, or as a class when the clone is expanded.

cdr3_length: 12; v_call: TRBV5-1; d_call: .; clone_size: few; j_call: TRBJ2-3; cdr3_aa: CASSFGPGAQYF; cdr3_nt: TGCGCCAGCAGCTTTGGTCCGGGTGCGCAGTATTTT
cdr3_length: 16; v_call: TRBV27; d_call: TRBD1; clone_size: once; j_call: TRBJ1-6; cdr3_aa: CASSITGTGLPSPLHF; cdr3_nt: TGTGCCAGCAGTATTACAGGGACAGGGCTCCCATCACCCCTCCACTTT
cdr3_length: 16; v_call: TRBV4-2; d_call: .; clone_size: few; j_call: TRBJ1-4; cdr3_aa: CASSQIIRQSEEKLFF; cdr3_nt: TGTGCCAGCAGCCAGATAATCCGGCAGAGTGAGGAAAAACTGTTTTTT
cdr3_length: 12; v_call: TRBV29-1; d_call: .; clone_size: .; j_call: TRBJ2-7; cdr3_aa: CSVESTSYEQYF; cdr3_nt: TGCAGCGTTGAATCCACGAGCTACGAGCAGTACTTC
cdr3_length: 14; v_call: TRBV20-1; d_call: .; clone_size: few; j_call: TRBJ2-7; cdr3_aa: CSARKQGGGGEQYF; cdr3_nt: TGCAGTGCTAGAAAACAGGGTGGAGGAGGCGAGCAGTACTTC
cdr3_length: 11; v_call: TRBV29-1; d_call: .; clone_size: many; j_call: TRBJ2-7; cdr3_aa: CSVGWGYEQYF; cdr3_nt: TGCAGCGTTGGCTGGGGATACGAGCAGTACTTC
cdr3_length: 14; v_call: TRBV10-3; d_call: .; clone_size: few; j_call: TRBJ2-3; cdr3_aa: CAISESKERDTQYF; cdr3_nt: TGTGCCATCAGTGAGTCGAAAGAGCGAGATACGCAGTATTTT
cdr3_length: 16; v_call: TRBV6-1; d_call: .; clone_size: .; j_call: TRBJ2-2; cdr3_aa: CASGHPRAVYTGELFF; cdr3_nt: TGTGCCAGCGGGCATCCACGGGCGGTATACACCGGGGAGCTGTTTTTT
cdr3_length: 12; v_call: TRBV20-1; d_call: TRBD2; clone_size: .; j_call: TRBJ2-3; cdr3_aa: CSAPSGSDTQYF; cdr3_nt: TGCAGTGCCCCTAGCGGGAGCGATACGCAGTATTTT
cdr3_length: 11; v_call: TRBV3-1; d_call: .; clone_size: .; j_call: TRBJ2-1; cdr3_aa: CASSYRAEQFF; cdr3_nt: TGTGCCAGCAGCTACCGAGCTGAGCAGTTCTTC
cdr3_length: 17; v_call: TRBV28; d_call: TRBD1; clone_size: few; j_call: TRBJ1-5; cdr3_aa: CASSLGEGQGAGQPQHF; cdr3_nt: TGTGCCAGCAGTTTAGGGGAGGGACAGGGGGCAGGTCAGCCCCAGCATTTT
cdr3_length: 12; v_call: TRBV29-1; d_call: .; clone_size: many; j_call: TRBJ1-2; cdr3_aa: CSVEGGGPGYTF; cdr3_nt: TGCAGCGTTGAAGGTGGAGGCCCCGGCTACACCTTC
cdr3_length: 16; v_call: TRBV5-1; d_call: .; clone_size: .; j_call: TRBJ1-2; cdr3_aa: CASSLAGASGDYGYTF; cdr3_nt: TGCGCCAGCAGCTTGGCCGGGGCGTCCGGGGATTATGGCTACACCTTC
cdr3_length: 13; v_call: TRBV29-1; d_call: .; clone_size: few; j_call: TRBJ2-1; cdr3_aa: CSVLTDGRNEQFF; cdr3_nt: TGCAGCGTTCTAACCGACGGACGCAATGAGCAGTTCTTC
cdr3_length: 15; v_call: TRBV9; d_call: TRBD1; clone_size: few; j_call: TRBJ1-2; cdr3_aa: CASSVQDRALYGYTF; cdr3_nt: TGTGCCAGCAGCGTCCAGGACAGGGCTCTCTATGGCTACACCTTC
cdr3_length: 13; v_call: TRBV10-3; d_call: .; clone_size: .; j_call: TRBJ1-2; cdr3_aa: CAIRGNTDYGYTF; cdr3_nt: TGTGCCATCAGGGGGAATACCGATTATGGCTACACCTTC
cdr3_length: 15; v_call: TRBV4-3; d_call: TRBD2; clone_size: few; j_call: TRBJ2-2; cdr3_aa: CASSQLAGVPGELFF; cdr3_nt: TGCGCCAGCAGCCAACTAGCGGGAGTCCCCGGGGAGCTGTTTTTT
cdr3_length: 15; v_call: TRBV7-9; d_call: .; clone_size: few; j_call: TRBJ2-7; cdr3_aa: CASSLDVHPSYEQYF; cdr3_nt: TGTGCCAGCAGCTTAGATGTACACCCCTCCTACGAGCAGTACTTC
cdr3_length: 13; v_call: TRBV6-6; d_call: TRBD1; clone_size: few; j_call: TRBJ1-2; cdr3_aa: CATLTYRGYGYTF; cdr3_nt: TGTGCCACCCTTACCTACAGGGGCTATGGCTACACCTTC
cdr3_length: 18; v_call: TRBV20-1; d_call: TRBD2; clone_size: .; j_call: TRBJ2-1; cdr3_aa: CSARDLAGGRSSYNEQFF; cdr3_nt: TGCAGTGCTAGAGATTTAGCGGGAGGACGTAGCTCCTACAATGAGCAGTTCTTC
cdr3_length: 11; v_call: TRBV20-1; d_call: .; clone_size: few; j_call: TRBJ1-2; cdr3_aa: CSASYGAGYTF; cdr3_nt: TGCAGTGCTAGTTACGGGGCTGGCTACACCTTC
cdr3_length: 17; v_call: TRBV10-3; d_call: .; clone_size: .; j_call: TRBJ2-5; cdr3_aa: CAISESPRAPAQETQYF; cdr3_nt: TGTGCCATCAGTGAGTCCCCAAGGGCCCCTGCCCAAGAGACCCAGTACTTC
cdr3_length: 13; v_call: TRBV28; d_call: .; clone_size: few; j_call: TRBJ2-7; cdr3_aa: CAIRDGRSYEQYF; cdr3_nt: TGTGCCATTCGAGACGGGCGGTCCTACGAGCAGTACTTC
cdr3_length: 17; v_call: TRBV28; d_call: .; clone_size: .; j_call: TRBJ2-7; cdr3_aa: CASSLFASQGRGYEQYF; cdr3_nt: TGTGCCAGCAGTTTATTCGCCTCCCAGGGCAGAGGCTACGAGCAGTACTTC
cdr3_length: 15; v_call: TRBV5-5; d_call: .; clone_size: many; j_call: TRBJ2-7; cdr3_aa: CASSSAATGRYEQYF; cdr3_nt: TGTGCCAGCAGCTCGGCGGCAACAGGGAGGTACGAGCAGTACTTC
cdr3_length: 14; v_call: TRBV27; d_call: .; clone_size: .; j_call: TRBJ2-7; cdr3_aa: CASSSGGVAYEQYF; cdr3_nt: TGTGCCAGCAGTTCCGGCGGGGTGGCCTACGAGCAGTACTTC
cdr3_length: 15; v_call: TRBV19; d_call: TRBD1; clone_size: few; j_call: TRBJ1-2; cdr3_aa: CASINRTGLDYGYTF; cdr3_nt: TGTGCCAGTATAAACAGGACAGGGCTGGACTATGGCTACACCTTC